Presented here are 18 T cell receptor beta chains from one specimen sequenced in a study of T cells expressing NK-cell markers. TCRdb re-called the 5' RACE reads and gives one entry per CDR3 protein, without DNA. This specimen shows about 260,000 distinct CDR3 sequences; the ten leading clones hold approximately 0.42%. The sequenced sample was blood T cells: a sorted CD56 or NKG2C T cell subset, CD4+ or CD8+ T cells, or bulk PBMC T cells (not recorded which). The origin of the receptors is a man younger than 35 in good health.

The chain recombines TRBV20-1 with TRBJ2-3; without DNA, the TCRdb call of TRBD2 cannot be checked. The CDR3 runs 16 residues. Germline V gene sequence: CDR1 DFQATT, CDR2 SNEGSKA (reference sequence). The CDR3 reads CSARDMGEGYTDTQYF.

The gene calls are TRBV7-3 and TRBJ2-1; the D call from TCRdb, TRBD1, cannot be confirmed without DNA. CDR1 and CDR2 (germline): SGHTA, FQGTGA. CDR3 length equals 13 residues. The CDR3 region is CASSRDRGHEQFF. Full variable domain (missing parts from reference TRBV7-3 and TRBJ2-1): GAGVSQTPSNKVTEKGKYVELRCDPISGHTALYWYRQSLGQGPEFLIYFQGTGAADDSGLPNDRFFAVRPEGSVSTLKIQRTERGDSAVYLCASSRDRGHEQFFGPGTRLTVL.

V is TRBV5-1 and J is TRBJ2-3; TCRdb proposes TRBD1, but this gene call is untestable without DNA. Germline V gives CDR1 SGHRS, CDR2 YFSETQ. This CDR3 spans 15 amino acids. CDR3 sequence reads: CASSKGRSQIDTQYF.

The gene calls are TRBV27 and TRBJ1-6. This CDR3 region has 15 residues. Per germline, CDR1 MNHEY and CDR2 SMNVEV (reference sequence). The CDR3 is CASRSQGSYNSPLHF.

The CDR3 protein is CASSSRTVNTGELFF. The genes are TRBV7-9 and TRBJ2-2. The germline gives CDR1 SEHNR, CDR2 FQNEAQ (reference sequence). This CDR3 spans 15 amino acids.

The chain couples TRBV11-2 to TRBJ1-2; TCRdb outputs TRBD1, but without DNA this stays unchecked. The CDR3 contains 16 residues. Germline lookup yields CDR1 SGHAT and CDR2 FQNNGV. CDR3: CASSSHRDRTGYGYTF.

V and J are TRBV29-1 and TRBJ2-3; without DNA, the TCRdb call of TRBD1 cannot be checked. Germline V gene lookup returns CDR1 SQVTM and CDR2 ANQGSEA. The CDR3 covers 14 residues. The CDR3 protein is CSVDYLWGTDTQYF.

V gene TRBV12-3 or TRBV12-4 combines with J gene TRBJ2-5; the TCRdb call, TRBD2, lacks DNA for checking. This CDR3 comprises 17 residues. The CDR3 sequence is CASLPGLGRDRQETQYF.

The J gene is TRBJ2-3, the V gene TRBV20-1; TCRdb calls TRBD2, which cannot be checked without DNA. The CDR3 runs 14 residues. Germline CDR1 DFQATT, CDR2 SNEGSKA (reference sequence). CDR3 region: CSATLTSNTDTQYF.

The chain joins TRBV7-2 to TRBJ2-7; TCRdb designates TRBD1, a call that cannot be tested without DNA. The CDR3 runs to 15 residues. Germline V gives CDR1 SGHTA, CDR2 FQGNSA. The CDR3 sequence is CASSSDPGGIYEQYF.

This chain uses TRBV6-2 or TRBV6-3 with TRBJ2-2. Germline values: CDR1 MNHEY, CDR2 SVGEGT. The CDR3 is 14 residues long. CDR3 sequence reads: CASSYLSGSGELFF.

The V and J genes are TRBV29-1 and TRBJ1-2; as DNA is missing, the TRBD1 call by TCRdb cannot be tested. Germline V lookup: CDR1 SQVTM, CDR2 ANQGSEA. The CDR3 sequence is 12 residues long. This CDR3 reads CSVVGGVDGYIF.

This chain joins TRBV5-1 and TRBJ2-1; TCRdb names TRBD2, which stays unverified in the absence of DNA. CDR3 length: 15 residues. In germline, CDR1 is SGHRS, CDR2 YFSETQ. CDR3 region: CASRGGAFAYNEQFF.

The chain joins TRBV28 to TRBJ2-7; TCRdb gives TRBD2 as the D gene, but with no DNA this cannot be confirmed. The CDR3 consists of 16 residues. Germline CDR1 MDHEN, CDR2 SYDVKM. CDR3 residues: CASSLKGLAAIFEQYF.

V and J are TRBV12-3 or TRBV12-4 and TRBJ1-5; the TRBD1 assignment by TCRdb is unverifiable without DNA. CDR3 length: 15 residues. CDR3 amino acids: CASSLSDGQGQPQHF.

The CDR3 region is CASSREGEAFF. The V and J genes are TRBV6-1 and TRBJ1-1. CDR3 length: 11 amino acids. Per germline, CDR1 MNHNS and CDR2 SASEGT.

V usage is TRBV5-1 and J usage is TRBJ2-1; TCRdb proposes TRBD2, but this gene call is untestable without DNA. There are 17 residues in the CDR3. Germline loops: CDR1 SGHRS, CDR2 YFSETQ. The CDR3 is CASSLAWPESGSNEQFF.

The rearrangement joins TRBV11-3 to TRBJ1-6. CDR1 and CDR2 (germline): SGHNT, YENEEA. This CDR3 has 14 amino acids. CDR3 protein: CASSLDGGNSPLHF.